Presented here are 27 T cell receptor beta chains from one specimen sequenced in a study of shared T cell receptors in the human thymus. Libraries were prepared by immunoSEQ multiplex PCR; TCRdb keeps only in-frame clonotypes and omits some of them. The sample has about 660,000 clones; 80% to 90% are singletons. The same data also went into a second study, on human thymus T cells.

Specimen: thymocytes. All receptors derive from a boy under two years old with a congenital heart defect.

This chain links TRBV6-6 with TRBJ2-7; 8 bases fit TRBD1. The V gene end was trimmed by 2 bases and the J gene end by 2 bases; junction bases not matched to a gene: 8. Germline values: CDR1 MNHNY, CDR2 SVGAGI (reference sequence). The CDR3 length is 16 residues. The CDR3 coding sequence is TGTGCCAGCAGTTACCCCCGCCAGGGGGCTCCCTACGAGCAGTACTTC. Protein sequence: CASSYPRQGAPYEQYF.

The V and J genes are TRBV6-6 and TRBJ2-3, with TRBD2 matching 8 bases. The V segment lost 2 bases and the J segment 5 bases; nucleotides outside the gene matches: 6. In germline, CDR1 is MNHNY, CDR2 SVGAGI (reference sequence). The CDR3 contains 15 residues. The CDR3 region has the DNA TGTGCCAGCAGTTACCCCGCCGGGAGGGTAGATACGCAGTATTTT. It yields the protein CASSYPAGRVDTQYF.

The V and J genes are TRBV7-8 and TRBJ1-3; D might be TRBD1 (6 bases). The V and J ends lost 5 bases and 5 bases respectively, with 19 bases between them. The germline gives CDR1 SGHVS, CDR2 FQNEAQ. This CDR3 has 16 residues. CDR3 DNA sequence: TGTGCCAGCAGCCACCAGGGGACAAGGGGGAGAAACACCATATATTTT. Its protein is CASSHQGTRGRNTIYF. Full variable domain (remainder filled in from reference TRBV7-8 and TRBJ1-3): GAGVSQSPRYKVAKRGQDVALRCDPISGHVSLFWYQQALGQGPEFLTYFQNEAQLDKSGLPSDRFFAERPEGSVSTLKIQRTQQEDSAVYLCASSHQGTRGRNTIYFGEGSWLTVV.

CDR3 in amino acids: CASSVAAGGSYEQYF. In nucleotides, the CDR3 is TGTGCCAGCAGCGTCGCGGCGGGGGGCTCCTACGAGCAGTACTTC. V gene TRBV9 combines with J gene TRBJ2-7, with 8 bases lining up with TRBD2. CDR1 is SGDLS, CDR2 YYNGEE, per germline. This CDR3 has 15 amino acids. J lost 0 bases, V lost 2 bases, and 4 bases had no gene match.

The chain has TRBV4-2 and TRBJ1-4; maybe TRBD1 (6 bases). The CDR3 has 17 amino acids. Germline V gene data show CDR1 as LGHNA and CDR2 as YNFKEQ. Trimming cost V 0 bases and J 8 bases, with 19 bases left between them. The DNA for the CDR3 is TGTGCCAGCAGCCAAGATTCACAGGGAGTCATGAAGGAAAAACTGTTTTTT. Amino acids: CASSQDSQGVMKEKLFF.

The chain joins TRBV12-5 to TRBJ2-7; perhaps TRBD1 as D (5 bases). This CDR3 spans 16 amino acids. Germline assignment: CDR1 LGHNT and CDR2 FRNRAP. The V gene lost 0 bases and the J gene lost 4 bases, with 16 bases spanning the gap. CDR3: CASGLVNTRQKYEQYF. CDR3 nucleotides: TGTGCTAGTGGTTTGGTCAACACCCGACAGAAATACGAGCAGTACTTC.

The chain uses TRBV29-1 and TRBJ1-1, with D tentatively TRBD1 (5 bases). The length of the CDR3 is 13 residues. Germline V CDR1 and CDR2: SQVTM, ANQGSEA. Trimming took off 6 bases at V and 3 bases at J, with 14 bases between the two ends. CDR3 residues: CSVLGGSDTEAFF. CDR3 bases: TGCAGCGTACTGGGGGGGAGCGACACTGAAGCTTTCTTT.

The chain combines TRBV25-1 with TRBJ2-2; 7 nucleotides line up with TRBD2. This CDR3 region has 15 residues. Germline CDR1 MGHDK, CDR2 SYGVNS. The V gene end was trimmed by 1 base and the J gene end by 5 bases; junction bases not matched to a gene: 4. In DNA, the CDR3 is TGTGCCAGCAGTGAATTCTTGGGGGGGACCGGGGAGCTGTTTTTT. Translated, it gives CASSEFLGGTGELFF.

V usage is TRBV29-1 and J usage is TRBJ1-1; D possibly corresponds to TRBD1 (6 bases). Germline V lookup: CDR1 SQVTM, CDR2 ANQGSEA. The CDR3 sequence is 13 residues long. Deletions cut 0 bases from V and 11 bases from J, with 16 bases between. The CDR3 reads CSVEEALGTWAFF. The CDR3 nucleotides are TGCAGCGTTGAAGAAGCTCTGGGGACATGGGCTTTCTTT.

The chain links TRBV4-3 to TRBJ2-2; 13 nucleotides align to TRBD2. Trimming removed 4 bases from V and 2 bases from J; junction bases left unmatched: 7. The V gene's germline CDR1 is LGHNA and CDR2 YSLEER. The CDR3 totals 18 residues. In nucleotides, the CDR3 is TGCGCCAGCAGCCGCAAGACTAGCGGGAGGTCTAACACCGGGGAGCTGTTTTTT. Encoded protein: CASSRKTSGRSNTGELFF.

The V and J genes are TRBV6-6 and TRBJ2-2, with 9 bases fitting TRBD2. Looked up from germline, CDR1 is MNHNY and CDR2 is SVGAGI (reference sequence). With 6 bases clipped from V and 1 base from J, the junction kept 6 bases outside the gene matches. The CDR3 totals 16 residues. The chain's CDR3 is CASRLRLAENTGELFF. The CDR3 DNA sequence: TGTGCCAGCAGGCTACGACTAGCGGAGAACACCGGGGAGCTGTTTTTT.

This chain connects TRBV5-1 to TRBJ1-2, with 8 bases aligning to TRBD1. The V gene end was trimmed by 0 bases and the J gene end by 4 bases; junction bases not matched to a gene: 8. CDR1 is SGHRS, CDR2 YFSETQ, per germline. The CDR3 covers 16 residues. The chain's CDR3 is CASSLGWTGTLYGYTF. For the CDR3, the DNA is TGCGCCAGCAGCTTGGGTTGGACAGGGACGCTCTATGGCTACACCTTC. Looking up the rest from reference TRBV5-1 and TRBJ1-2 gives the full variable domain: KAGVTQTPRYLIKTRGQQVTLSCSPISGHRSVSWYQQTPGQGLQFLFEYFSETQRNKGNFPGRFSGRQFSNSRSEMNVSTLELGDSALYLCASSLGWTGTLYGYTFGSGTRLTVV.

The rearrangement links TRBV6-1 to TRBJ1-5; TRBD1 agrees at 8 bases. Trimming took 3 bases from V and 4 from J; bases not matched to a gene: 5. Germline V gene sequence: CDR1 MNHNS, CDR2 SASEGT. The CDR3 is made up of 15 amino acids. As DNA, the CDR3 is TGTGCCAGCAGTGAGCTCAGGGGGCGGAATCAGCCCCAGCATTTT. Translating it yields CASSELRGRNQPQHF.

This chain uses TRBV7-9 with TRBJ1-2; D perhaps matches TRBD1 (5 bases). Trimming shortened V by 1 base and J by 8 bases, and 23 bases separated the two germline ends. Germline V gene data show CDR1 as SEHNR and CDR2 as FQNEAQ (reference sequence). The CDR3 has 17 amino acids. CDR3 nucleotide sequence: TGTGCCAGCAGCTTAGGCCCCTGGGTTGCAGGCTGGGGCGGCTACACCTTC. Its protein product is CASSLGPWVAGWGGYTF.

This chain links TRBV27 with TRBJ1-5; 7 nucleotides agree with TRBD1. This CDR3 is 16 amino acids long. Germline trimming cut 6 bases from V and 0 bases from J; bases unmatched to any gene: 8. Germline V gives CDR1 MNHEY, CDR2 SMNVEV (reference sequence). CDR3 nucleotides: TGTGCCAGCAGCCGGGACAGCAAAAGTAGCAATCAGCCCCAGCATTTT. It is translated as CASSRDSKSSNQPQHF.

V gene TRBV7-8 combines with J gene TRBJ2-3; D is possibly TRBD1 (5 bases). Between the trimmed V and J ends, which lost 1 base and 8 bases, there was a span of 16 bases. The CDR3 is made up of 15 amino acids. Germline CDR1 and CDR2: SGHVS and FQNEAQ. The CDR3 sequence: CASSLVYGHLLTQYF. The CDR3 DNA is TGTGCCAGCAGCTTAGTATACGGACACCTCCTTACGCAGTATTTT. Supplemented by reference TRBV7-8 and TRBJ2-3, the full variable domain reads GAGVSQSPRYKVAKRGQDVALRCDPISGHVSLFWYQQALGQGPEFLTYFQNEAQLDKSGLPSDRFFAERPEGSVSTLKIQRTQQEDSAVYLCASSLVYGHLLTQYFGPGTRLTVL.

To note about this clone: An end of the junction differs from the germline gene, which may be a read error. The sample holds other DNA sequences that translate to the same CDR3. The chain recombines TRBV6-5 with TRBJ2-7; TRBD1 agrees at 10 bases. Germline V lookup: CDR1 MNHEY, CDR2 SVGAGI. CDR3 size: 16 residues. CDR3 sequence: CASSYSRTGGAYEQYF. CDR3 nucleotide sequence: TGTGCTAGCAGTTACTCGCGGACAGGGGGGGCCTACGAGCAGTACTTC.

The chain employs TRBV27 and TRBJ2-1; D is possibly TRBD1 (6 bases). The CDR3 loop spans 16 amino acids. The V and J ends lost 8 bases and 7 bases respectively, with 24 bases between them. CDR1 is MNHEY and CDR2 is SMNVEV in the germline V gene (reference sequence). CDR3 in DNA: TGTGCCAGCTGCTGGATGGGGACGAGAGGGACAAATGAGCAGTTCTTC. It is translated as CASCWMGTRGTNEQFF.

This chain links TRBV30 with TRBJ1-2; the D gene is possibly TRBD1 (6 bases). Germline CDR1 and CDR2: GTSNPN and SVGIG (reference sequence). Trimming stripped 2 bases from V and 4 bases from J, with 14 bases between. CDR3 size: 14 residues. The CDR3 protein is CAWSITPGAYGYTF. The CDR3 DNA is TGTGCCTGGAGTATTACACCAGGGGCCTATGGCTACACCTTC.

The chain links TRBV29-1 to TRBJ2-1, with D perhaps matching TRBD2 (5 bases). CDR1 and CDR2 from the germline V gene are SQVTM and ANQGSEA. V was pared by 2 bases and J by 4 bases, with 12 bases between. The CDR3 loop spans 14 amino acids. In DNA form, the CDR3 reads TGCAGCGTTGAACTGAGCGGCCAATACAATGAGCAGTTCTTC. This codes for CSVELSGQYNEQFF.

This clone has just a few counts. The chain couples TRBV18 to TRBJ1-3; D may be TRBD1 (5 bases). The CDR3 is made up of 15 amino acids. Trimming shortened V by 3 bases and J by 4 bases, and 13 bases separated the two germline ends. The germline gives CDR1 KGHSH, CDR2 LQKENI. This chain's CDR3 is CASSPKGRAGNTIYF. The CDR3 region has the DNA TGTGCCAGCTCACCCAAGGGCAGGGCAGGAAACACCATATATTTT. The full variable domain, completed using reference TRBV18 and TRBJ1-3, is NAGVMQNPRHLVRRRGQEARLRCSPMKGHSHVYWYRQLPEEGLKFMVYLQKENIIDESGMPKERFSAEFPKEGPSILRIQQVVRGDSAAYFCASSPKGRAGNTIYFGEGSWLTVV.

The rearrangement joins TRBV28 to TRBJ1-2; TRBD1 matches at 7 bases. The CDR3 loop spans 15 amino acids. CDR1 and CDR2 from the germline V gene are MDHEN and SYDVKM. The V segment lost 3 bases and the J segment 0 bases; nucleotides outside the gene matches: 4. The CDR3 coding sequence is TGTGCCAGCAGTTTCAACGGGACAGCTAACTATGGCTACACCTTC. Translation gives CASSFNGTANYGYTF.

This clone showed up just once. V is TRBV14 and J is TRBJ1-1; 9 bases map to TRBD1. Germline CDR1 is SGHDN and CDR2 is FVKESK. V lost 0 bases to trimming and J lost 0 bases; unmatched junction nucleotides: 8. The CDR3 runs 18 residues. CDR3 DNA: TGTGCCAGCAGCCAAGATACTGGGACAGGGTCTGTGAACACTGAAGCTTTCTTT. It codes for CASSQDTGTGSVNTEAFF.

The chain links TRBV4-3 to TRBJ1-5, with TRBD1 matching 10 bases. After removal of 0 bases from V and 2 bases from J, the junction contained 16 bases not matched to a gene. The CDR3 has 21 amino acids. Germline V gene sequence: CDR1 LGHNA, CDR2 YSLEER. CDR3 nucleotide sequence: TGCGCCAGCAGCCAAGATCCCTCCTGGGACAGGGGTCCGCAGGGCAATCAGCCCCAGCATTTT. It is translated as CASSQDPSWDRGPQGNQPQHF.

This clone appeared a few times. The chain carries TRBV4-3 and TRBJ1-4; D remains ambiguous. The CDR3 totals 14 residues. Germline lookup yields CDR1 LGHNA and CDR2 YSLEER. V lost 6 bases and J 6 bases, leaving 14 bases between the germline ends. The DNA of the CDR3 is TGCGCCAGCAGGCGGGCTGGAGAGGATGAAAAACTGTTTTTT. It translates to CASRRAGEDEKLFF.

The chain combines TRBV4-1 with TRBJ1-5; no reliable D call. CDR1 and CDR2 (germline): MGHRA, YSYEKL. The V gene lost 1 base and the J gene lost 5 bases, with 15 bases spanning the gap. This CDR3 spans 16 amino acids. The CDR3 nucleotides are TGCGCCAGCAGCCAAGTGGGCCGAGAGGGAGATCAGCCCCAGCATTTT. Protein product: CASSQVGREGDQPQHF.

CDR3 bases: TGTGCCAGCAGCGCCGAAAACAGAAGCTATGGCTACACCTTC. This sequence encodes CASSAENRSYGYTF. The J gene is TRBJ1-2, the V gene TRBV11-2; D is uncertain. Trimming removed 5 bases from V and 4 bases from J, with 14 bases in between. The CDR3 covers 14 residues. Per the germline V gene, CDR1 is SGHAT and CDR2 is FQNNGV.